The 9 T cell receptor beta chains reported below all come from one sample, sequenced in a study of T cell changes during pregnancy in multiple sclerosis. Profiling relied on immunoSEQ multiplex PCR, and the TCRdb table lists in-frame clones only, not all of them. This repertoire shows around 80,000 clones, around 92% found once; its top ten account for over 1.1%. Here the sequenced sample was peripheral blood, taken before pregnancy. These receptors were taken from a female donor with multiple sclerosis, enrolled in a pregnancy study.

The gene calls are TRBV9 and TRBJ2-7; 7 bases are a match to TRBD1. The CDR3 sequence is 15 residues long. Germline V CDR1 and CDR2: SGDLS, YYNGEE. Losses at the gene ends were 4 bases for V and 1 base for J; bases not matched to a gene: 8. The CDR3: CASSPSGQLSYEQYF. CDR3 nucleotide sequence: TGTGCCAGCAGCCCCTCGGGACAGCTTTCCTACGAGCAGTACTTC. The complete variable domain, with remaining parts taken from reference TRBV9 and TRBJ2-7, reads DSGVTQTPKHLITATGQRVTLRCSPRSGDLSVYWYQQSLDQGLQFLIQYYNGEERAKGNILERFSAQQFPDLHSELNLSSLELGDSALYFCASSPSGQLSYEQYFGPGTRLTVT.

The chain joins TRBV6-6 to TRBJ1-5, with 8 positions matching TRBD1. Germline lookup yields CDR1 MNHNY and CDR2 SVGAGI (reference sequence). The CDR3 loop spans 14 amino acids. V lost 7 bases and J lost 0; bases outside the gene matches: 2. Here the CDR3 reads CASTDRGSNQPQHF. CDR3 nucleotides: TGTGCCAGCACCGACAGGGGTAGCAATCAGCCCCAGCATTTT.

The V call is TRBV27, the J call TRBJ1-6; 8 positions match TRBD1. CDR3 size: 15 residues. CDR1 is MNHEY, CDR2 SMNVEV, per germline (reference sequence). The junction had 7 bases not matched to a gene; V was cut back by 6 bases and J by 6 bases. CDR3 in DNA: TGTGCCAGCAGAGGTGCAGGGGGCCTTAATTCACCCCTCCACTTT. This translates into CASRGAGGLNSPLHF.

V is TRBV14 and J is TRBJ2-6; D gene uncertain. The CDR3 is made up of 14 amino acids. V shed 4 bases and J shed 1 base, with 5 bases lying between them. Germline lookup yields CDR1 SGHDN and CDR2 FVKESK. CDR3 amino acids: CASSPSSGANVLTF. In DNA, the CDR3 is TGTGCCAGCAGCCCTAGTTCTGGGGCCAACGTCCTGACTTTC.

This chain joins TRBV6-5 and TRBJ2-7, with no clear D. This CDR3 comprises 13 residues. The ends were cut back, 6 bases at V and 3 bases at J, with 12 bases in the middle. Germline V gene sequence: CDR1 MNHEY, CDR2 SVGAGI. This CDR3 reads CASRIDISYEQYF. The CDR3 region has the DNA TGTGCCAGCAGGATAGACATAAGCTACGAGCAGTACTTC.

This clone has a single count. The chain has TRBV13 and TRBJ2-7; D is possibly TRBD1 (6 bases). The germline V gene has CDR1 PRHDT and CDR2 FYEKMQ (reference sequence). Trimming removed 5 bases at V and 3 bases at J, with 17 bases between. The CDR3 sequence is 15 residues long. The CDR3 is CASSPSPETGYEQYF. The CDR3 DNA reads as TGTGCCAGCAGCCCCTCCCCGGAGACAGGCTACGAGCAGTACTTC.

CDR3 in DNA: TGTGCCAGCAGCTCCGGGACAGGGAACTATAATTCACCCCTCCACTTT. This gives the protein CASSSGTGNYNSPLHF. The V and J genes are TRBV5-5 and TRBJ1-6; 9 bases line up with TRBD1. CDR3 length equals 16 residues. V lost 3 bases, J lost 3 bases, and 4 bases stayed unmatched. Germline CDR1 reads SGHKS; CDR2 reads YYEKEE (reference sequence). Drawing the rest from reference TRBV5-5 and TRBJ1-6, the complete variable domain is DAGVTQSPTHLIKTRGQQVTLRCSPISGHKSVSWYQQVLGQGPQFIFQYYEKEERGRGNFPDRFSARQFPNYSSELNVNALLLGDSALYLCASSSGTGNYNSPLHFGNGTRLTVT.

This chain connects TRBV5-1 to TRBJ1-2, with D tentatively TRBD1 (5 bases). The V end was cut by 0 bases, the J end by 6 bases, with 9 bases between. The CDR3 runs 13 residues. Germline assignment: CDR1 SGHRS and CDR2 YFSETQ. The CDR3 spells CASSLAVTDGYTF. CDR3 DNA: TGCGCCAGCAGCTTGGCCGTGACAGATGGCTACACCTTC.

The rearrangement joins TRBV6-6 to TRBJ1-6; the D gene is possibly TRBD1 (6 bases). V lost 6 bases, J lost 14 bases, and 11 bases lay in between. The CDR3 length is 11 residues. Looked up from germline, CDR1 is MNHNY and CDR2 is SVGAGI (reference sequence). DNA for the CDR3: TGTGCCAGCAGATACAGGGAGGCCCTCCACTTT. As protein: CASRYREALHF.